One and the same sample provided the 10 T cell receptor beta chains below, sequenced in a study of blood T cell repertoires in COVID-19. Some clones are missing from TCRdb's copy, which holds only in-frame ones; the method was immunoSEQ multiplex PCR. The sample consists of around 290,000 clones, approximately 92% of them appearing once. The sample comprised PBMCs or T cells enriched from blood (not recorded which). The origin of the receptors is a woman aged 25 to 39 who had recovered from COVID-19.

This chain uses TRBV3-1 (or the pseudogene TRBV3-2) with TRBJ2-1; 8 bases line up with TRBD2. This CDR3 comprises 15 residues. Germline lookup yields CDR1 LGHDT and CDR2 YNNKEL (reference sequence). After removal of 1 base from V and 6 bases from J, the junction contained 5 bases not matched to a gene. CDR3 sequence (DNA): TGTGCCAGCAGCCAAGGCAGCGGGAGAGGCAATGAGCAGTTCTTC. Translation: CASSQGSGRGNEQFF.

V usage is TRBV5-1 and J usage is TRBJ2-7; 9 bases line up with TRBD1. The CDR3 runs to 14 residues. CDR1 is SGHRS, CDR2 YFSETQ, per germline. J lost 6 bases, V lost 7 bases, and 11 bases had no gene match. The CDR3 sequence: CASSEGQGSSEQYF. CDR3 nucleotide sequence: TGCGCCAGCTCGGAGGGACAGGGATCATCCGAGCAGTACTTC.

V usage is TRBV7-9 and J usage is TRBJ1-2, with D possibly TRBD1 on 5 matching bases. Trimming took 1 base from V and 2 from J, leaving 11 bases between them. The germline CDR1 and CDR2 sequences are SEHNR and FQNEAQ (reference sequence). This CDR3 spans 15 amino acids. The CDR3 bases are TGTGCCAGCAGCTTAGTGTGGGGACTGAACTATGGCTACACCTTC. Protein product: CASSLVWGLNYGYTF.

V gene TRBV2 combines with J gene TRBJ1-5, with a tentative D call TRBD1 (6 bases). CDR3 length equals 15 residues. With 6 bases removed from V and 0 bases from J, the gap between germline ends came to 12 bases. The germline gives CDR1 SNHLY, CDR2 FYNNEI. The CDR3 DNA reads TGTGCCAGCAGGGGGGGGGCGTATAGCAATCAGCCCCAGCATTTT. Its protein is CASRGGAYSNQPQHF.

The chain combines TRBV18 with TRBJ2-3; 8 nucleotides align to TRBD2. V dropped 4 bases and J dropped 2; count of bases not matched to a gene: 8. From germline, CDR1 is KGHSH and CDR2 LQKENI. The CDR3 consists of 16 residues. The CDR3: CASSHTSGGVTDTQYF. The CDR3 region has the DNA TGTGCCAGCTCACATACTAGCGGAGGGGTCACAGATACGCAGTATTTT.

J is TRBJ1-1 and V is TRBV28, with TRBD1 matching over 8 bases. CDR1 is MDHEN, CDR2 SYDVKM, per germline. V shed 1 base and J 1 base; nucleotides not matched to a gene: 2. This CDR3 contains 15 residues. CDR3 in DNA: TGTGCCAGCAGTTTATTACAGGGGGAGAACACTGAAGCTTTCTTT. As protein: CASSLLQGENTEAFF.

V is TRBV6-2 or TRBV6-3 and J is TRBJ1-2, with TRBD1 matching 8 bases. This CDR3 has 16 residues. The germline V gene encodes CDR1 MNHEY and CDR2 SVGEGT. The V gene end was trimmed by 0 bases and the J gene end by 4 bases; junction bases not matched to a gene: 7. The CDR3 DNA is TGTGCCAGCAGTTACTCGAGCGACAGGGGCCGCTATGGCTACACCTTC. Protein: CASSYSSDRGRYGYTF.

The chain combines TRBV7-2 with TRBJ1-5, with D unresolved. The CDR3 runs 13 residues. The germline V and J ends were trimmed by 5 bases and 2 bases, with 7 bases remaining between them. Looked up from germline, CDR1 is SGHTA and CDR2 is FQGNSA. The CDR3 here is CASSISGNQPQHF. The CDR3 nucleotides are TGTGCCAGCAGCATTAGTGGCAATCAGCCCCAGCATTTT.

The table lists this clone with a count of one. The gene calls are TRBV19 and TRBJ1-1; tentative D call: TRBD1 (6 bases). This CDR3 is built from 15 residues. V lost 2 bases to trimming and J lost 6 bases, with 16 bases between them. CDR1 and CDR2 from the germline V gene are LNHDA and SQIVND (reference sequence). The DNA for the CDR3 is TGTGCCAGTAGTATAATCGGCAGGGGTCGTCCTGAAGCTTTCTTT. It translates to CASSIIGRGRPEAFF.

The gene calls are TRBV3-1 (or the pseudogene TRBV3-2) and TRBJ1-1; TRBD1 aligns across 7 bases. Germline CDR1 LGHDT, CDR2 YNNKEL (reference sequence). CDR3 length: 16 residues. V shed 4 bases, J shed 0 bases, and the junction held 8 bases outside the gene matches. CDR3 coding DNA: TGTGCCAGCAGCCCCCCGGACAGGAGCCTGAACACTGAAGCTTTCTTT. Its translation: CASSPPDRSLNTEAFF.